One and the same sample provided the 20 T cell receptor beta chains below, sequenced in a study of control samples from healthy donors and cancer patients. Clones were sequenced by immunoSEQ multiplex PCR, and TCRdb holds only the in-frame ones, with some missing. The sample has roughly 150,000 clones, approximately 93% seen once. Material: blood. The receptors originated from a man in his forties or fifties in good health.

The chain employs TRBV28 and TRBJ2-1; TRBD1 agrees at 9 bases. V dropped 5 bases and J dropped 9; count of bases not matched to a gene: 11. The CDR3 spans 15 residues. Germline V gene lookup returns CDR1 MDHEN and CDR2 SYDVKM. The CDR3, as DNA: TGTGCCAGCAGTAAACAAATTACAGGGGGCCTTGAGCAGTTCTTC. It yields the protein CASSKQITGGLEQFF.

The J gene is TRBJ2-7, the V gene TRBV19; tentatively, D is TRBD2 (6 bases). This CDR3 spans 14 amino acids. Germline CDR1 reads LNHDA; CDR2 reads SQIVND (reference sequence). V lost 5 bases and J lost 0, with 11 bases in between. In DNA, the CDR3 is TGTGCCAGTAGTTTAGCGGTGAGCTCCTACGAGCAGTACTTC. Its protein product is CASSLAVSSYEQYF.

This chain joins TRBV11-1 and TRBJ1-1, with 8 bases lining up with TRBD1. The CDR3 has 15 amino acids. The V segment lost 1 base and the J segment 0 bases; nucleotides outside the gene matches: 1. The germline CDR1 and CDR2 sequences are SGHAT and FQDESV (reference sequence). DNA for the CDR3: TGTGCCAGCAGCTTAGAGGGACAGGTGAACACTGAAGCTTTCTTT. This encodes CASSLEGQVNTEAFF.

The chain links TRBV19 to TRBJ1-2, with D possibly TRBD1 on 5 matching bases. CDR3 length: 15 residues. The germline V gene has CDR1 LNHDA and CDR2 SQIVND (reference sequence). The V end was cut by 5 bases, the J end by 4 bases, with 17 bases between. The CDR3 region is CASSVLSGTVYGYTF. The CDR3 nucleotides are TGTGCCAGTAGTGTCCTTTCCGGGACTGTCTATGGCTACACCTTC.

The rearrangement links TRBV6-5 to TRBJ2-3; 8 bases map to TRBD1. With 6 bases clipped from V and 3 bases from J, the junction kept 8 bases outside the gene matches. This CDR3 is 15 amino acids long. The germline V gene has CDR1 MNHEY and CDR2 SVGAGI. CDR3 residues: CASSPGGSSTDTQYF. DNA of the CDR3: TGTGCCAGCAGCCCAGGGGGCAGTTCAACAGATACGCAGTATTTT.

The V gene is TRBV28, the J gene TRBJ1-2, with 12 bases fitting TRBD1. Germline trimming cut 9 bases from V and 4 bases from J; bases unmatched to any gene: 18. The germline V gene has CDR1 MDHEN and CDR2 SYDVKM. The CDR3 extends over 18 amino acids. CDR3 coding DNA: TGTGCCAGTCAAGAACCCTCCGGGACAGGGGGCAGGGGCTATGGCTACACCTTC. Translated, it gives CASQEPSGTGGRGYGYTF.

The chain combines TRBV27 with TRBJ2-7, with D perhaps assigned TRBD1 or TRBD2 (5 bases each). Trimming stripped 5 bases from V and 2 bases from J, with 13 bases between. The CDR3 contains 14 residues. CDR1 MNHEY and CDR2 SMNVEV come from the germline V gene (reference sequence). The CDR3 loop reads CASSPGRMAYEQYF. The CDR3 DNA sequence: TGTGCCAGCAGTCCGGGGCGGATGGCCTACGAGCAGTACTTC.

The rearrangement uses TRBV5-6 and TRBJ2-1; no clear D gene. The CDR3 runs 16 residues. Per germline, CDR1 SGHDT and CDR2 YYEEEE. The ends were cut back, 2 bases at V and 6 bases at J, with 18 bases in the middle. The CDR3 reads CASSFFSRTGPNEQFF. The DNA for the CDR3 is TGTGCCAGCAGCTTTTTTTCCCGAACCGGCCCCAATGAGCAGTTCTTC. The full variable domain, in which reference TRBV5-6 and TRBJ2-1 provide the parts outside the CDR3, is DAGVTQSPTHLIKTRGQQVTLRCSPKSGHDTVSWYQQALGQGPQFIFQYYEEEERQRGNFPDRFSGHQFPNYSSELNVNALLLGDSALYLCASSFFSRTGPNEQFFGPGTRLTVL.

The J gene is TRBJ2-2, the V gene TRBV4-2; 8 bases line up with TRBD2. The CDR3 is 17 residues long. With V trimmed by 1 base and J by 3 bases, 7 bases remained unmatched. The germline gives CDR1 LGHNA, CDR2 YNFKEQ. CDR3 loop: CASSQVLSGGDTGELFF. CDR3 coding DNA: TGTGCCAGCAGCCAAGTCCTTTCGGGAGGGGACACCGGGGAGCTGTTTTTT.

The gene calls are TRBV6-5 and TRBJ2-7, with TRBD2 matching 7 bases. This CDR3 contains 16 residues. J gave up 2 bases and V 2 bases, and 9 bases lay outside the gene matches. In germline, CDR1 is MNHEY, CDR2 SVGAGI. The CDR3 sequence: CASSYVGGSTPYEQYF. The DNA for the CDR3 is TGTGCCAGCAGTTACGTTGGCGGGAGTACCCCCTACGAGCAGTACTTC.

On this clone itself: This CDR3 is also generated by other DNA sequences in the sample. The chain recombines TRBV18 with TRBJ2-1, with 13 bases matching TRBD2. The J segment lost 4 bases and the V segment lost 3 bases, leaving 3 bases of the junction unmatched. This CDR3 region has 16 residues. In germline, CDR1 is KGHSH, CDR2 LQKENI. The CDR3 loop is CASSPGLAGAYNEQFF. CDR3 nucleotide sequence: TGTGCCAGCTCACCTGGACTAGCGGGAGCGTACAATGAGCAGTTCTTC.

V usage is TRBV27 and J usage is TRBJ2-1, with 7 bases aligning to TRBD1. The V gene end was trimmed by 8 bases and the J gene end by 10 bases; junction bases not matched to a gene: 11. The CDR3 has 13 amino acids. Germline V gene lookup returns CDR1 MNHEY and CDR2 SMNVEV (reference sequence). CDR3 in DNA: TGTGCCAGCGGCAACGACAGGGACAGAGAGCAGTTCTTC. This encodes CASGNDRDREQFF.

The chain couples TRBV6-5 to TRBJ1-2; 11 nucleotides align to TRBD1. Looked up from germline, CDR1 is MNHEY and CDR2 is SVGAGI. The CDR3 is 15 amino acids. Losses at the gene ends were 5 bases for V and 7 bases for J; bases not matched to a gene: 9. CDR3 DNA: TGTGCCAGCAGTCCCTGGACAGGGGGCGCGGGTGGCTACACCTTC. This gives the protein CASSPWTGGAGGYTF.

V and J are TRBV10-2 and TRBJ1-6; D gene uncertain. The V end lost 6 bases, the J end lost 6 bases, and 15 bases lay between the germline ends. The CDR3 runs 15 residues. From germline, CDR1 is WSHSY and CDR2 SAAADI. The CDR3 nucleotides are TGCGCCAGCAGCGCCGGAGTTTTGATTAATTCACCCCTCCACTTT. Its protein product is CASSAGVLINSPLHF.

The chain has TRBV15 and TRBJ1-1; 7 bases agree with TRBD1. Germline CDR1 reads LNHNV; CDR2 reads YYDKDF (reference sequence). The ends lost 3 bases at V and 1 base at J; junction bases unmatched: 5. The CDR3 sequence is 15 residues long. The CDR3 DNA sequence: TGTGCCACCAGCAGCTCTAGGACAGGGAACACTGAAGCTTTCTTT. Amino acids: CATSSSRTGNTEAFF.

This clone was recorded only once. The chain recombines TRBV3-1 (or the pseudogene TRBV3-2) with TRBJ2-2; a weak D match, TRBD1 (6 bases). The V gene's germline CDR1 is LGHDT and CDR2 YNNKEL (reference sequence). The length of the CDR3 is 14 residues. The V end lost 5 bases, the J end lost 4 bases, and 11 bases lay between the germline ends. CDR3 DNA: TGTGCCAGCAGCTACGGACAGAGCACCGGGGAGCTGTTTTTT. It translates to CASSYGQSTGELFF.

The genes are TRBV7-2 and TRBJ2-7, with D tentatively TRBD2 (5 bases). The CDR3 is made up of 15 amino acids. Germline CDR1 is SGHTA and CDR2 is FQGNSA. Deletions cut 0 bases from V and 3 bases from J, with 12 bases between. In DNA form, the CDR3 reads TGTGCCAGCAGCTTAGCCGCAGTTCGGGGCTACGAGCAGTACTTC. Protein sequence: CASSLAAVRGYEQYF.

The chain couples TRBV5-6 to TRBJ2-7; TRBD2 is a possible D gene (6 bases). Germline lookup yields CDR1 SGHDT and CDR2 YYEEEE. V was cut by 4 bases and J by 2 bases, with 22 bases left in between. The CDR3 is made up of 17 amino acids. The CDR3 region has the DNA TGTGCCAGCAGCGATGGTTCATTCCGGGACTGGACCTACGAGCAGTACTTC. Encoded protein: CASSDGSFRDWTYEQYF. Looking up the rest from reference TRBV5-6 and TRBJ2-7 gives the full variable domain: DAGVTQSPTHLIKTRGQQVTLRCSPKSGHDTVSWYQQALGQGPQFIFQYYEEEERQRGNFPDRFSGHQFPNYSSELNVNALLLGDSALYLCASSDGSFRDWTYEQYFGPGTRLTVT.

The chain has TRBV5-1 and TRBJ2-7, with D unclear. The germline V gene encodes CDR1 SGHRS and CDR2 YFSETQ. The CDR3 is made up of 14 amino acids. Trimming pared 1 base from V and 4 bases from J, leaving 12 bases between. CDR3 DNA: TGCGCCAGCAGCTTGAGTAACGACCCATACGAGCAGTACTTC. Its protein product is CASSLSNDPYEQYF. The complete variable domain, with remaining parts taken from reference TRBV5-1 and TRBJ2-7, reads KAGVTQTPRYLIKTRGQQVTLSCSPISGHRSVSWYQQTPGQGLQFLFEYFSETQRNKGNFPGRFSGRQFSNSRSEMNVSTLELGDSALYLCASSLSNDPYEQYFGPGTRLTVT.

V usage is TRBV28 and J usage is TRBJ2-3, with D maybe TRBD2 (9 bases). The CDR3 spans 18 residues. Between the trimmed V and J ends, which lost 5 bases and 5 bases, there was a span of 26 bases. Germline CDR1 MDHEN, CDR2 SYDVKM. Here the CDR3 DNA reads TGTGCCAGCAGTCTGACAGGGGTGATAGCGGGAGCGGTAGATACGCAGTATTTT. It specifies CASSLTGVIAGAVDTQYF.